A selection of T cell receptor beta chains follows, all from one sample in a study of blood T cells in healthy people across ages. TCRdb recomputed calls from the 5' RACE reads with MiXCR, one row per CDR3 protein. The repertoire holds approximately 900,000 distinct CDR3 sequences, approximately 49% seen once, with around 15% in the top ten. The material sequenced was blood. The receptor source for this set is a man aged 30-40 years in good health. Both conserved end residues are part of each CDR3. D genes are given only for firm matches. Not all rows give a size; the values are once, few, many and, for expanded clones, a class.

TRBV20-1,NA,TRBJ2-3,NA,CSARDPGLLSDTQYF,TGCAGTGCTAGAGATCCTGGACTTTTAAGCGATACGCAGTATTTT
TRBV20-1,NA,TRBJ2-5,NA,CSARDPGGQETQYF,TGCAGTGCTAGAGATCCCGGGGGCCAGGAGACCCAGTACTTC
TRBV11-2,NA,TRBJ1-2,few,CASTLGLAGLNYGYTF,TGTGCCAGCACCCTAGGTCTGGCAGGGCTAAACTATGGCTACACCTTC
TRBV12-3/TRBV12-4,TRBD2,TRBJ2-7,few,CASSGLAGGYEQYF,TGTGCCAGCAGCGGACTAGCGGGGGGTTACGAGCAGTACTTC
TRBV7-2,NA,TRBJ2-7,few,CASSPYSSYEQYF,TGTGCCAGCAGCCCATATAGCTCCTACGAGCAGTACTTC
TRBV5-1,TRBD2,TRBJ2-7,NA,CASGGGPSYEQYF,TGCGCCAGCGGGGGAGGGCCGTCCTACGAGCAGTACTTC
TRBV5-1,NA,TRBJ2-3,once,CASSWREESTDTQYF,TGCGCCAGCAGTTGGAGGGAAGAAAGCACAGATACGCAGTATTTT
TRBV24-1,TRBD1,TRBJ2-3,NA,CATSDWGQGATDTQYF,TGTGCCACCAGTGATTGGGGACAGGGGGCAACAGATACGCAGTATTTT
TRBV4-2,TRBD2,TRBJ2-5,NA,CASSRALNLRASGQETQYF,TGTGCCAGCAGCCGAGCGCTGAACCTTCGGGCTAGCGGGCAAGAGACCCAGTACTTC
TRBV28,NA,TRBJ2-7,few,CASSFRPTASYEQYF,TGTGCCAGCAGTTTCCGTCCCACAGCTTCCTACGAGCAGTACTTC
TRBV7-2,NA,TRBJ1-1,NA,CASSFTTDTEAFF,TGTGCCAGCAGCTTCACAACTGACACTGAAGCTTTCTTT
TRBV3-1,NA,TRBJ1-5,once,CASSQDLMNQPQHF,TGTGCCAGCAGCCAAGATCTTATGAATCAGCCCCAGCATTTT
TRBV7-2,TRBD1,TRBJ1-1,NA,CASSLEDRGATEAFF,TGTGCCAGCAGCTTAGAGGACAGGGGCGCCACTGAAGCTTTCTTT
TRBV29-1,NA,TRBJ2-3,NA,CSASSGAGGTDTQYF,TGCAGCGCCTCCTCAGGGGCCGGGGGCACAGATACGCAGTATTTT
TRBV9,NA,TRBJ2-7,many,CASSVRQVPYEQYF,TGTGCCAGCAGCGTAAGACAGGTCCCCTACGAGCAGTACTTC
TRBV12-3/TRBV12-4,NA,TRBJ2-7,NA,CASSFPEGPSYEQYF,TGTGCCAGCAGTTTCCCTGAGGGGCCCTCCTACGAGCAGTACTTC
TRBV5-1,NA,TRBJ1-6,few,CASSTIGTPASPLHF,TGCGCCAGCAGCACCATCGGGACTCCGGCCTCACCCCTCCACTTT
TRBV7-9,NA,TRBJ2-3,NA,CASSLTGGRSDTQYF,TGTGCCAGCAGCTTAACCGGGGGGCGGTCAGATACGCAGTATTTT
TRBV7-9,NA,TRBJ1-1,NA,CASSLESSSAFF,TGTGCCAGCAGCTTAGAATCCTCCTCCGCTTTCTTT
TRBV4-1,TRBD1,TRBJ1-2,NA,CASSEQTGRNYGYTF,TGCGCCAGCAGCGAACAGACAGGGAGGAACTATGGCTACACCTTC
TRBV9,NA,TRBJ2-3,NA,CASSGGHSTDTQYF,TGTGCCAGCAGCGGCGGCCATAGCACAGATACGCAGTATTTT
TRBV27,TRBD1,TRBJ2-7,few,CASSLSDRAYEQYF,TGTGCCAGCAGTTTATCGGACAGGGCCTACGAGCAGTACTTC
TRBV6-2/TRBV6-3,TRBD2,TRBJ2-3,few,CASSTSGPTDTQYF,TGTGCCAGCAGTACTAGCGGGCCCACAGATACGCAGTATTTT
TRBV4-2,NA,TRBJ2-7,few,CASSQPTGTPTYEQYF,TGTGCCAGCAGCCAACCCACCGGGACGCCGACCTACGAGCAGTACTTC
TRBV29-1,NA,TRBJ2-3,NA,CSVAADTQYF,TGCAGCGTAGCGGCGGATACGCAGTATTTT
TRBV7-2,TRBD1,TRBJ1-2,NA,CASSGRQGSSSGYTF,TGTGCCAGCAGCGGGCGACAGGGCTCATCTAGTGGCTACACCTTC
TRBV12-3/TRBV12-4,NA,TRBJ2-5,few,CASSFRNSQETQYF,TGTGCCAGCAGTTTTCGAAACAGCCAAGAGACCCAGTACTTC
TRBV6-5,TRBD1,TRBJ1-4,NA,CASRPRDSTDEKLFF,TGTGCCAGCAGGCCCCGGGACAGTACAGATGAAAAACTGTTTTTT
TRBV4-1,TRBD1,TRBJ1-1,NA,CASSHRTGARTEAFF,TGCGCCAGCAGCCACCGGACAGGGGCGAGGACTGAAGCTTTCTTT
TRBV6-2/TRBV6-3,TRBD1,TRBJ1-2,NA,CASRSSGTGSGYTF,TGTGCCAGCAGAAGCTCCGGGACAGGGAGCGGCTACACCTTC
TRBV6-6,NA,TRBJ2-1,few,CASTPTGLVYNEQFF,TGTGCCAGTACCCCTACAGGGTTGGTTTACAATGAGCAGTTCTTC
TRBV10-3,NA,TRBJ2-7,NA,CTISDLQARGRVSYEQYF,TGCACCATCAGTGATTTGCAAGCCCGGGGAAGGGTTTCCTACGAGCAGTACTTC
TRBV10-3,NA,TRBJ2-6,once,CAISHDSGANVLTF,TGTGCCATCAGTCACGACTCTGGGGCCAACGTCCTGACTTTC
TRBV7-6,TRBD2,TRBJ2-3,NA,CASSTGTSGGNTDTQYF,TGTGCCAGCAGCACCGGGACTAGCGGGGGTAACACAGATACGCAGTATTTT
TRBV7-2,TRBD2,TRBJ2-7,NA,CASRPSGAPYEQYF,TGTGCCAGCAGGCCTAGCGGGGCTCCCTACGAGCAGTACTTC
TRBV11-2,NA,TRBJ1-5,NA,CASSLDQGVAQPQHF,TGTGCCAGCAGCTTAGATCAGGGAGTGGCGCAGCCCCAGCATTTT
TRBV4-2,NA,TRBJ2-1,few,CASSQDHGVLGEQFF,TGTGCTAGCAGCCAAGATCACGGGGTTTTAGGTGAGCAGTTCTTC
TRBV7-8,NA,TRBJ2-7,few,CASSLRAGYYEQYF,TGTGCCAGCAGCTTACGAGCTGGATACTACGAGCAGTACTTC
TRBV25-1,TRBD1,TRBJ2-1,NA,CASGRTGGSSLYNEQFF,TGTGCCAGCGGCCGGACAGGGGGAAGTTCCCTATACAATGAGCAGTTCTTC
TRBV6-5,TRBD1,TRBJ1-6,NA,CASSYLSTGGNSPLHF,TGTGCCAGCAGTTACCTCTCGACAGGGGGGAATTCACCCCTCCACTTT
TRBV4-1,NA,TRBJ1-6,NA,CASSQDLSWQGNSPLHF,TGCGCCAGCAGCCAAGATCTTAGCTGGCAGGGAAACTCACCCCTCCACTTT
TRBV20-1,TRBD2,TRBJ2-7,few,CSARRGGSGYEQYF,TGCAGTGCTCGACGGGGGGGTAGCGGATACGAGCAGTACTTC
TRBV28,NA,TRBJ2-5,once,CASSFPGEEETQYF,TGTGCCAGCAGTTTTCCCGGGGAGGAAGAGACCCAGTACTTC
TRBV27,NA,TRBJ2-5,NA,CASSTWYQETQYF,TGTGCCAGCAGTACCTGGTACCAAGAGACCCAGTACTTC